This T cell receptor (beta chain) was sequenced for a study of T cell responses to AZD1222 COVID-19 vaccine. Study-level results: Baseline serostatus was positive in only a handful of AZD1222 recipients. Vaccine-associated CD4 TCRs spanned spike, dominant at 160-218 and 743-854.

The CDR3 length is 12 residues. Germline assignment: CDR1 LNHDA and CDR2 SQIVND (reference sequence). V was cut by 4 bases and J by 4 bases, with 7 bases left in between. Generated by immunoSEQ multiplex PCR, the TCRdb table keeps only in-frame clones and is missing some. The sample includes 110,000 to 150,000 clones, roughly nine tenths seen only once; the top ten take about 1.5%. Points on this clone: Its target is unknown.

The source of this sequence is an adult in good health. This chain uses TRBV19 with TRBJ1-1, with D unclear. This material consisted of peripheral blood, taken on day 0 of AZD1222 vaccination. The CDR3 loop reads CASSSIATEAFF. In nucleotides, the CDR3 is TGTGCCAGTAGTAGCATCGCCACTGAAGCTTTCTTT.